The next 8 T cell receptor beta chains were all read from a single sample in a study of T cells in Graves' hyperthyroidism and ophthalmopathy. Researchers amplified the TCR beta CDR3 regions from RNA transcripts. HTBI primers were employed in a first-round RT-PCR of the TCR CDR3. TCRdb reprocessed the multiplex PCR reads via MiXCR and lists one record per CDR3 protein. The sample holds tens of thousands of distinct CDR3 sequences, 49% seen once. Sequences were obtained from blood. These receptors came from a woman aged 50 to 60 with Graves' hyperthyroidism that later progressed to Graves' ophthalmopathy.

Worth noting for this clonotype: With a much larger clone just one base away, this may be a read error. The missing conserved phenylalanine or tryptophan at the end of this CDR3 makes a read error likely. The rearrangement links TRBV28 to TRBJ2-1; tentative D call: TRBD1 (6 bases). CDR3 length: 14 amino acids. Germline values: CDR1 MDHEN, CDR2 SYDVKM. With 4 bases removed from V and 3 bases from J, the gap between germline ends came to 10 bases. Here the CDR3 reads CASSSGTFYNEQFC. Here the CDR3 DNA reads TGTGCCAGCAGTTCCGGGACATTCTACAATGAGCAGTTCTGC.

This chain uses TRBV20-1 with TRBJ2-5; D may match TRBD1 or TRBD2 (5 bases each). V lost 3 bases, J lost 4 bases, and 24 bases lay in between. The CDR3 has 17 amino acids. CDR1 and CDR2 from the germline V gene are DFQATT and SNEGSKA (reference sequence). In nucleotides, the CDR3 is TGCAGTGCTAGTGGGCAGATGCGAACGGGGCTTGCAGAGACCCAGTACTTC. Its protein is CSASGQMRTGLAETQYF.

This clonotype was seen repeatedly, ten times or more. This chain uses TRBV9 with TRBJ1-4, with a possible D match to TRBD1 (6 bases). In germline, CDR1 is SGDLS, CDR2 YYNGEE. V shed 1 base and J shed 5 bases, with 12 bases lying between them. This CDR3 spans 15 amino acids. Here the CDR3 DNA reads TGTGCCAGCAGCGTAACGCAGGGGTCAAATGAAAAACTGTTTTTT. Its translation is CASSVTQGSNEKLFF.

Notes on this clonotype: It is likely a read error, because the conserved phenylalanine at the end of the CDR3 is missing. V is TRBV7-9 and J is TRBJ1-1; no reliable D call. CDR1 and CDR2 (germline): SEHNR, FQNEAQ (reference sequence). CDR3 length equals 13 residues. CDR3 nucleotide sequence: TGTGCCAGTAGCTTAGCGCGGGGAACTGAAGCTTTCCTT. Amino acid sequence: CASSLARGTEAFL.

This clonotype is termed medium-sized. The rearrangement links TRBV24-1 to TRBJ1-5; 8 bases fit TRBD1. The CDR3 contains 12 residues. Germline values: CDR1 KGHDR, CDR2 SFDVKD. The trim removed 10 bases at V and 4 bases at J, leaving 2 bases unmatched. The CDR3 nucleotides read TGTGCCACAGGGACAGGTAATCAGCCCCAGCATTTT. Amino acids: CATGTGNQPQHF.

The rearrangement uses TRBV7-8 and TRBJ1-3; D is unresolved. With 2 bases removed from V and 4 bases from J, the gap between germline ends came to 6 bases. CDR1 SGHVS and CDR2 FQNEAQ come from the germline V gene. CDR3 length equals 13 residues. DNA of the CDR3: TGTGCCAGCAGCTTACGTTTGGGAAACACCATATATTTT. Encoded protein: CASSLRLGNTIYF.

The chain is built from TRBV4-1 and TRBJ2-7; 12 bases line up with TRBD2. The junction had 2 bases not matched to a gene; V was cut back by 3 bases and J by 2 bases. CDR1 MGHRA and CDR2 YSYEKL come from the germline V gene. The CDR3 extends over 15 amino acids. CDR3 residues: CASSQRTSGTYEQYF. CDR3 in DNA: TGCGCCAGCAGCCAGCGGACTAGCGGGACCTACGAGCAGTACTTC.

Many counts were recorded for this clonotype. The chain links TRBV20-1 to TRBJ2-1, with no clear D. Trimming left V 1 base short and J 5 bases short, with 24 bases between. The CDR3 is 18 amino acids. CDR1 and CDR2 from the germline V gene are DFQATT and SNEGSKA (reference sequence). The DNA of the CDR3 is TGCAGTGCTAGAGGACTCATGCGACTTGGCACCCAGGACAATGAGCAGTTCTTC. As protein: CSARGLMRLGTQDNEQFF.